The following is a T cell receptor beta chain sequence with its context. It lacks a known antigen. Per-nucleotide qualities are absent, and no much larger clonotype sits a single base away. The CDR3 holds 15 amino acids from the cysteine to the phenylalanine. CDR3 DNA is the only sequence kept; it has 45 bases, read in frame from the first base. The germline V gene (reference sequence) gives CDR1 as LNHDA and CDR2 as SQIVND. V is cut back by 3 bases and J by 2 bases, with 2 bases in the junction unmatched. This sample was included in a study of identical twins (dated by TCRdb to the mid-2010s). A note on the overall study: The study deep-sequenced TCR alpha and beta repertoires from monozygotic twins, unrelated adults of various ages and cord blood to test whether fetal clonotypes persist. To rule out contamination, the twin experiments were replicated at different times with different library preparation protocols.

All donors were healthy Caucasians. The twin cohort consisted of three pairs of female monozygotic twins, all aged roughly 18 to 30 years. Positive isolation kits from Invitrogen were used to isolate CD4+ and CD8+ T cell populations. The paper as a whole reports these results and caveats: Recombination models systematically underestimated out-of-frame TCR alpha sharing in monozygotic twins but agreed with sharing between unrelated individuals. The excess sharing between twins in beta out-of-frame sequences was weaker because fewer shared sequences reduced the signal-to-noise ratio. Zero-insertion analyses could be partly confounded by invariant T cells such as MAIT and iNKT, although diverse VJ usage argued against such confounding for most clonotypes. Because the same donors could not be followed over many years, conclusions were based on cross-sectional statistical analysis. Fewer insertions were carried by abundant cord blood beta clonotypes, a similar but weaker trend appeared in young adult naive repertoires, and no such trend appeared in memory repertoires. Compared with coincidental sharing between unrelated individuals, an excess of low generation-probability sequences was observed among out-of-frame TCR alpha sequences shared between twins.

Receptor libraries were prepared by 5' RACE. TCRdb records Illumina HiSeq 2000 as the sequencer. Template switching added a universal primer binding site, and the final cDNA carried a unique molecular identifier that allowed TCR cDNA molecules to be counted accurately. First-strand cDNA for TCR alpha and beta chains was synthesized from specific primers in the conserved constant-segment region. To control for contamination, each cDNA library was double barcoded with a SMART-Mk sample barcode plus Illumina barcodes. TruSeq adapter sequences and Illumina sample barcodes were added in two successive PCR steps. The Illumina HiSeq platform was used with custom primers to sequence TCR alpha and beta cDNA libraries. The original pipeline was this. Raw reads were processed with MiGEC to extract unique molecular identifiers, and MiXCR was used to determine CDR3 positions. Recombination models were inferred per individual with the repgenHMM and IGoR tools using an EM algorithm. The analysis of shared clonotypes was done with the tcR package in R, with sharing normalized by the product of cloneset sizes. Out-of-frame nonproductive sequences were analyzed to study raw recombination free of thymic and clonal selection effects. TCRdb reprocessed the public reads (quality trimming at Q25 with fastp, clone calling with MiXCR) and kept in-frame beta chains. Rows are combined by CDR3 protein, so each entry shows the most common genes and DNA. The V and J calls follow TCRdb's processing rather than the paper's. This sample holds fewer than 550,000 distinct CDR3 sequences; 15% were observed only once. The top ten hold around 0.48% of the sample.

The data were also submitted as part of a second study, on yellow fever vaccine responses in identical twins. Looking at the second paper: The T cell response to vaccination in identical twins was reported by the authors to appear partly convergent and partly personalized. In the study, vaccine-responding T cell clones were precisely tracked in identical twins.

The chain is assembled from TRBV19 and TRBJ2-5, with 11 middle bases fitting TRBD2. The receptor was isolated from a woman under 30 in good health. The specimen sequenced was CD4+ T cells sorted from blood. The bases read TGTGCCAGTAGTATGACTAGCGGGGATCAAGAGACCCAGTACTTC. Translated, it gives CASSMTSGDQETQYF.